Listed below are T cell receptor beta chains from one sample, sequenced in a study of monozygotic twins with inflammatory bowel disease. TCRdb reanalyzed the 5' RACE reads, giving one entry per CDR3 protein sequence and no DNA. Its table records over 350,000 distinct CDR3 sequences. Material: blood. The receptors stem from a human donor with ulcerative colitis or Crohn's disease, or a healthy co-twin of an affected twin (not recorded which). The CDR3 runs from the conserved cysteine through the conserved F or W.

j_call v_call cdr3_aa
TRBJ2-1 TRBV20-1 CSARDLGGASSYNEQFF
TRBJ1-2 TRBV5-1 CASRETGGPGYTF
TRBJ2-2 TRBV19 CASNRAPTNTGELFF
TRBJ2-7 TRBV6-2/TRBV6-3 CASSLPGQGIYEQYF
TRBJ1-5 TRBV11-2 CASSLGVSHSPQHF
TRBJ2-1 TRBV7-6 CASSLAVQGLDEQFF
TRBJ2-3 TRBV5-1 CASSLGVDTQYF
TRBJ2-6 TRBV20-1 CSALSGANVLTF
TRBJ2-3 TRBV5-1 CASSSMGGDYTDTQYF
TRBJ1-2 TRBV28 CASSVPGLRGGGYTF
TRBJ1-1 TRBV5-1 CASRQVYTEAFF
TRBJ1-2 TRBV7-9 CASTIRDGYTF
TRBJ2-5 TRBV5-1 CASSLGREQETQYF
TRBJ1-4 TRBV5-1 CASSFSTGTGGEKLFF
TRBJ2-7 TRBV7-2 CASSAGGKEYF
TRBJ1-1 TRBV24-1 CATSEGQGSVRTEAFF
TRBJ1-1 TRBV12-3/TRBV12-4 CASRGQMNTEAFF
TRBJ2-3 TRBV6-5 CASSTFSTDMQYF
TRBJ2-3 TRBV6-2/TRBV6-3 CASSYVGAHTDTQYF
TRBJ2-2 TRBV27 CASSLAGATGELFF
TRBJ2-3 TRBV13 CASSFGGVTDTQYF
TRBJ2-1 TRBV6-5 CASSYLTGTSGGINEQFF
TRBJ1-5 TRBV18 CASSPGPSEPQHF
TRBJ2-3 TRBV28 CASTSTGDPTDTQYF
TRBJ2-7 TRBV6-2/TRBV6-3 CASIGLAGELWAYEQYF
TRBJ2-1 TRBV4-3 CASSFRLAGEANEQFF
TRBJ2-7 TRBV7-2 CASSRDRGRYEQYF
TRBJ2-3 TRBV30 CAWTGDGRTDTQYF
TRBJ1-1 TRBV28 CASSSPGTGGSAFF
TRBJ2-5 TRBV6-2/TRBV6-3 CASSYRVLAGVEETQYF
TRBJ2-1 TRBV5-1 CASSLWGNNEQFF
TRBJ2-1 TRBV5-4 CASRAGQLSSYNEQFF
TRBJ1-5 TRBV4-2 CASSQEYSGSSQPQHF
TRBJ1-5 TRBV4-1 CASSVAAGNQPQHF
TRBJ2-7 TRBV12-3/TRBV12-4 CASSPGQAFNSEQYF
TRBJ1-5 TRBV20-1 CSAPGQGAGSNQPQHF
TRBJ2-1 TRBV12-5 CASDTARSSYNEQFF
TRBJ2-1 TRBV7-9 CASSWAGRNEQFF
TRBJ2-2 TRBV5-1 CASSLGQDNTGELFF
TRBJ2-7 TRBV29-1 CSVVPPSGGDEQYF
TRBJ2-3 TRBV14 CASSNTGTGGVSAQYF
TRBJ2-3 TRBV5-1 CASSLVLSGTDTQYF
TRBJ2-1 TRBV20-1 CSARRGASSYNEQFF
TRBJ2-7 TRBV6-1 CASRVGTGTPSSYEQYF
TRBJ1-5 TRBV12-3/TRBV12-4 CASSLGGAEPQHF
TRBJ1-2 TRBV3-1 CASSQATRSYGYTF